These 13 T cell receptor beta chains were all obtained from the same sample, sequenced in a study of T cell responses to AZD1222 COVID-19 vaccine. Measured with immunoSEQ multiplex PCR; TCRdb has only the in-frame clones, and not every one. The sample holds 95,000 to 150,000 clones, approximately 90% seen once. The sample consisted of peripheral blood, taken on day 0 of AZD1222 vaccination. The receptors here all came from an adult in good health.

The CDR3 loop is CASSLDQGGISYEQYF. The CDR3 DNA reads TGTGCCAGCAGCTTGGACCAGGGGGGGATCTCCTACGAGCAGTACTTC. The chain couples TRBV7-8 to TRBJ2-7; D may be TRBD1 or TRBD2 (7 bases each). Trimming stripped 3 bases from V and 0 bases from J, with 15 bases between. In germline, CDR1 is SGHVS, CDR2 FQNEAQ. This CDR3 region has 16 residues.

The rearrangement joins TRBV7-2 to TRBJ1-1, with D unclear. Trimming pared 2 bases from V and 1 base from J, leaving 5 bases between. There are 13 residues in the CDR3. Germline CDR1 is SGHTA and CDR2 is FQGNSA. The CDR3 loop reads CASSLNANTEAFF. The DNA for the CDR3 is TGTGCCAGCAGCTTAAATGCGAACACTGAAGCTTTCTTT. Full variable domain (outside the CDR3, taken from reference TRBV7-2 and TRBJ1-1): GAGVSQSPSNKVTEKGKDVELRCDPISGHTALYWYRQSLGQGLEFLIYFQGNSAPDKSGLPSDRFSAERTGGSVSTLTIQRTQQEDSAVYLCASSLNANTEAFFGQGTRLTVV.

Concerning this clone itself: One junction end does not reproduce the germline sequence, and a read error may be involved. This chain uses TRBV4-1 with TRBJ1-3; 7 nucleotides align to TRBD1. This CDR3 has 15 amino acids. Germline CDR1 and CDR2: MGHRA and YSYEKL. DNA for the CDR3: TGCGCCAGCAGCCAAGGGAGGGGGCTTGGAAGCACCATATATTTT. This codes for CASSQGRGLGSTIYF.

The genes are TRBV7-3 and TRBJ2-3, with a possible D match to TRBD1 (6 bases). CDR1 and CDR2 from the germline V gene are SGHTA and FQGTGA. CDR3 length equals 13 residues. V was clipped by 2 bases and J by 4 bases, with 7 bases between them. In DNA form, the CDR3 reads TGTGCCAGCAGCTTAGGGGGCCCAGATACGCAGTATTTT. Translated, it gives CASSLGGPDTQYF.

The chain couples TRBV7-8 to TRBJ1-2; 7 bases align to TRBD1. Germline lookup yields CDR1 SGHVS and CDR2 FQNEAQ. The CDR3 runs 15 residues. Unmatched junction bases numbered 10, after V lost 5 bases and J lost 4 bases. The CDR3 region has the DNA TGTGCCAGCAGCGTACCCGGGACAGCCTCCTATGGCTACACCTTC. Amino acids: CASSVPGTASYGYTF.

V usage is TRBV7-9 and J usage is TRBJ1-1, with TRBD1 as a possible D gene (6 bases). Per germline, CDR1 SEHNR and CDR2 FQNEAQ (reference sequence). V gave up 5 bases and J gave up 5 bases, with 12 bases separating them. This CDR3 is 13 amino acids long. Here the CDR3 DNA reads TGTGCCAGCAGCAATCAGGGGTGGACTGAAGCTTTCTTT. It encodes CASSNQGWTEAFF.

V usage is TRBV5-4 and J usage is TRBJ2-7, with 9 bases lining up with TRBD1. Germline lookup yields CDR1 SGHNT and CDR2 YYREEE (reference sequence). The CDR3 consists of 15 residues. V shed 4 bases and J 1 base; nucleotides not matched to a gene: 6. CDR3 coding DNA: TGTGCCAGCAGCCTGACCGGGACAGGGTCCTACGAGCAGTACTTC. Amino acids: CASSLTGTGSYEQYF.

The chain is built from TRBV9 and TRBJ1-5, with D possibly being TRBD1 (5 bases). Germline V gene data show CDR1 as SGDLS and CDR2 as YYNGEE. The V and J ends lost 4 bases and 4 bases respectively, with 18 bases between them. The CDR3 sequence is 16 residues long. DNA for the CDR3: TGTGCCAGCAGCCCCGAGCCCGGGACCGGGAATCAGCCCCAGCATTTT. Protein product: CASSPEPGTGNQPQHF.

V usage is TRBV7-2 and J usage is TRBJ2-5, with 8 bases aligning to TRBD1. The germline CDR1 and CDR2 sequences are SGHTA and FQGNSA. V lost 1 base and J lost 4; bases outside the gene matches: 8. This CDR3 has 16 amino acids. As DNA, the CDR3 is TGTGCCAGCAGCTTAGTGGCAGGGGGCGTGGGAGAGACCCAGTACTTC. Its protein is CASSLVAGGVGETQYF. The complete variable domain, with remaining parts taken from reference TRBV7-2 and TRBJ2-5, reads GAGVSQSPSNKVTEKGKDVELRCDPISGHTALYWYRQSLGQGLEFLIYFQGNSAPDKSGLPSDRFSAERTGGSVSTLTIQRTQQEDSAVYLCASSLVAGGVGETQYFGPGTRLLVL.

This clone was detected a few times. V and J are TRBV13 and TRBJ2-5, with 7 bases lining up with TRBD1. With V trimmed by 3 bases and J by 2 bases, 0 bases remained unmatched. Per the germline V gene, CDR1 is PRHDT and CDR2 is FYEKMQ (reference sequence). The CDR3 totals 13 residues. The CDR3 protein is CASSLDRQETQYF. The CDR3 DNA is TGTGCCAGCAGCTTGGACAGGCAAGAGACCCAGTACTTC.

This clone was picked up one time. The chain links TRBV10-2 to TRBJ1-2, with D possibly TRBD1 on 5 matching bases. Trimming removed 0 bases from V and 6 bases from J, with 8 bases in between. CDR1 is WSHSY and CDR2 is SAAADI in the germline V gene. This CDR3 spans 13 amino acids. CDR3 bases: TGCGCCAGCAGTGAGTCGTCAGGGAATGGCTACACCTTC. Amino acid sequence: CASSESSGNGYTF.

The rearrangement joins TRBV27 to TRBJ1-2, with TRBD1 matching over 12 bases. Germline V gene data show CDR1 as MNHEY and CDR2 as SMNVEV (reference sequence). The CDR3 has 15 amino acids. The J segment lost 6 bases and the V segment lost 4 bases, leaving 6 bases of the junction unmatched. CDR3 residues: CASSSPGQGANGYTF. The CDR3 DNA is TGTGCCAGCAGTTCCCCGGGACAGGGGGCTAATGGCTACACCTTC.

The chain recombines TRBV6-2 or TRBV6-3 with TRBJ1-2; 8 nucleotides agree with TRBD1. CDR1 is MNHEY and CDR2 is SVGEGT in the germline V gene. J was trimmed by 8 bases and V by 0 bases; bases with no gene match: 8. The CDR3 runs to 15 residues. The DNA of the CDR3 is TGTGCCAGCAGTTACTCGATAGGACAGGGAGGCGGCTACACCTTC. Translation gives CASSYSIGQGGGYTF.